This T cell receptor beta chain was recovered during a study of identical twins (dated by TCRdb to 2015 to 2016). Turning to the overall study: To test whether fetal clonotypes persist, the study used deep sequencing on TCR alpha and beta repertoires from monozygotic twins, unrelated adults of various ages, and cord blood. To rule out contamination, the twin experiments were replicated at different times with different library preparation protocols. Overall study results and their limits: A weaker excess of twin sharing was found in beta out-of-frame sequences because the signal-to-noise ratio was lowered by fewer shared sequences. Compared with coincidental sharing between unrelated individuals, an excess of low generation-probability sequences was observed among out-of-frame TCR alpha sequences shared between twins. Fewer insertions were carried by abundant cord blood beta clonotypes; a weaker similar trend was observed in young adult naive repertoires, while no such trend was observed in memory repertoires. In monozygotic twins, recombination models systematically underestimated out-of-frame TCR alpha sharing, but the models matched the sharing seen between unrelated individuals. Zero-insertion analyses could be partly confounded by invariant T cells such as MAIT and iNKT, although diverse VJ usage argued against such confounding for most clonotypes. Because the same donors could not be followed over many years, conclusions were based on cross-sectional statistical analysis.

CDR1 and CDR2 are read off the germline V gene (reference sequence) as DFQATT and SNEGSKA. Including the terminal cysteine and phenylalanine, the CDR3 comprises 13 residues. The read is trimmed to its CDR3 DNA, 39 bases read in frame from base 1. On this clonotype: Its antigen is not yet known. Within one base of it there is no much larger clone, and no base qualities were kept.

Every donor was a healthy Caucasian. The twin cohort consisted of three pairs of female monozygotic twins, all aged roughly 18 to 29 years. RNA for TCR libraries was isolated from peripheral blood mononuclear cells. Libraries were prepared through 5' RACE. Sequencing used an Illumina HiSeq 2000. Template switching added a universal primer binding site, and the final cDNA carried a unique molecular identifier that allowed TCR cDNA molecules to be counted accurately. Specific primers in the conserved constant-segment region were used to synthesize first-strand cDNA for TCR alpha and beta chains. To control for contamination, each cDNA library was double barcoded with a SMART-Mk sample barcode plus Illumina barcodes. TruSeq adapter sequences and Illumina sample barcodes were added in two successive PCR steps. The Illumina HiSeq platform was used with custom primers to sequence TCR alpha and beta cDNA libraries. As for how the authors treated the data: MiGEC was used to process raw reads and extract unique molecular identifiers, and MiXCR was used to find CDR3 positions. Recombination models were inferred per individual with the repgenHMM and IGoR tools using an EM algorithm. Shared clonotype analysis was performed with the tcR package in R, normalizing sharing by the product of cloneset sizes. To study raw recombination free of thymic and clonal selection effects, out-of-frame nonproductive sequences were analyzed. TCRdb applied fastp at Q25 and MiXCR to the public reads, then kept only in-frame beta chains. When rows share a CDR3 protein, they turn into one entry using the most common DNA and genes. TCRdb's processing, not the study's, gives the V and J calls here. The sample contains hundreds of thousands of distinct CDR3 sequences, around 20% of them found a single time. The ten biggest clones cover 4% to 5.5% of the sample.

This same sample was also part of a study on T cells expressing NK-cell markers. As noted in the second study: TCR beta-chain repertoires were profiled in sorted CD3+CD56+NKG2C+, CD3+CD56+NKG2C- and CD3+CD56-NKG2C+ T-cell subsets from about 8 donors. Among the eight sequenced donors, only one was HCMV-seronegative, while the other seven were HCMV-seropositive. In several experiments an anti-gammadeltaTCR antibody was added to restrict sorting to alphabetaTCR-expressing T cells. For over five donors, the dominant CD3+CD56+NKG2C+ clonotypes were among the top 10 CD8+ clonotypes and accounted for about 1.0-7.0% of CD8+ T cells. Those dominant clonotypes were again the most abundant among CD3+CD56-NKG2C+ cells in a few donors, at about 25-65%. It remained unclear whether the expanded NKG2C-expressing T cell clones were specific for HCMV antigens. The eight sequenced donors were randomly selected healthy volunteers, three men and five women. To determine HCMV serostatus, a commercial ELISA kit was used to detect HCMV-specific IgG in serum. For more than five donors, bulk peripheral blood T-cell repertoires were additionally sequenced from unsorted PBMC. MIGEC was used to demultiplex reads and group the reads by UMI, and MiTCR was used to assemble and quantify clonotypes. Only TCR cDNA sequences supported by at least two reads were kept to exclude erroneous sequences. The tcR package was used for downstream repertoire analysis, and clonotypes were matched between fractions using CDR3 nucleotide sequence together with V segment. VDJmatch was used to annotate antigen specificity against VDJdb, with one amino acid substitution allowed in CDR3.

Sample: PBMCs. The rearranged chain carries TRBV20-1 and TRBJ2-7, with no reliable assignment of the D segment. The origin of this receptor is a woman aged 18 to 35 in good health. The CDR3 here reads CTATEFTAYEQYF. In nucleotide form, the sequence is TGCACTGCCACCGAGTTTACAGCCTACGAGCAGTACTTC.